One T cell receptor beta chain is described in this entry. Antigen unknown. This sample was taken from a study of shared clonotypes between healthy human individuals. Study summary: Each donor had three CD4 naive, three CD4 memory, two CD8 naive and one CD8 memory plate. Findings and limits, study-wide: Only a few donors were included, so the genetic and exposure-history diversity represented was limited.

At deep level, the assay was performed. Only in-frame clones appear in the TCRdb table, and some are missing; sequencing was by immunoSEQ multiplex PCR. The sample yields approximately 87,000 clones, 60% to 80% seen once. The TCR comes from a man aged 25 to 45 in good health. Input material: memory CD8+ T cells sorted from blood. Subset in this sample: CD45RO+ cells pooled with CCR7-negative TemRA cells.

The CDR3 DNA follows: TGTGCCAGCAGTTACTCGGCAGGGGAGGGTGGCTACACCTTC. Its translation: CASSYSAGEGGYTF. The V and J genes are TRBV6-5 and TRBJ1-2; TRBD1 is a possible D gene (6 bases). The CDR3 contains 14 residues. V lost 0 bases to trimming and J lost 7 bases, with 12 bases between them. The germline V gene has CDR1 MNHEY and CDR2 SVGAGI.